Listed below are T cell receptor beta chains from one sample, sequenced in a study of T cells expressing NK-cell markers. TCRdb reprocessed the 5' RACE reads, with one entry per CDR3 protein and no DNA. This table lists 250,000 to 300,000 distinct CDR3 sequences. Sequencing was carried out using blood T cells: a sorted CD56 or NKG2C T cell subset, CD4+ or CD8+ T cells, or bulk PBMC T cells (not recorded which). The source is a man between 18 and 29 years old in good health. Each CDR3 is given with its conserved first and last residue.

TRBV29-1	TRBJ1-5	CSVVGNNQPQHF
TRBV12-3/TRBV12-4	TRBJ2-7	CASSLRARDRQYF
TRBV12-3/TRBV12-4	TRBJ2-7	CASSLEVVLDGSVYEQYF
TRBV20-1	TRBJ2-7	CSASRGGGQYF
TRBV10-3	TRBJ2-3	CATGRRRDTDTQYF
TRBV30	TRBJ1-5	CAWSNGGNSNQPQHF
TRBV29-1	TRBJ2-1	CSVDYLVFSEQFF
TRBV28	TRBJ2-2	CASSPHLATGELFF
TRBV7-2	TRBJ2-1	CASSRGDSGRFF
TRBV6-1	TRBJ2-3	CASMTSGSDTQYF
TRBV4-3	TRBJ1-3	CASSPGEGVGNTIYF
TRBV6-6	TRBJ2-1	CASTGTGDNEQFF